The clone carrying this TCR beta chain has ten or more counts. TCRdb reprocessed the 5' RACE reads via MiXCR and lists one record per CDR3 protein. This table has approximately 220,000 distinct CDR3 sequences, about 7.5% appearing once. This record belongs to a study of identical twins. The length of the CDR3 is 15 residues. Germline-derived CDR1 and CDR2 are SGHTA and FQGNSA. The ends were cut back, 1 base at V and 3 bases at J, with 11 bases in the middle. This sample also belongs to another study, concerning yellow fever vaccine responses in identical twins.

The chain has TRBV7-2 and TRBJ2-3, with no clear D. The sequencing sample was made of memory (CD45RO+) T cells sorted from blood. This sequence originates from a woman under 30 in good health. The chain's CDR3 is CASSLGPDTTDTQYF. CDR3 nucleotide sequence: TGTGCCAGCAGCTTAGGGCCGGATACAACAGATACGCAGTATTTT.